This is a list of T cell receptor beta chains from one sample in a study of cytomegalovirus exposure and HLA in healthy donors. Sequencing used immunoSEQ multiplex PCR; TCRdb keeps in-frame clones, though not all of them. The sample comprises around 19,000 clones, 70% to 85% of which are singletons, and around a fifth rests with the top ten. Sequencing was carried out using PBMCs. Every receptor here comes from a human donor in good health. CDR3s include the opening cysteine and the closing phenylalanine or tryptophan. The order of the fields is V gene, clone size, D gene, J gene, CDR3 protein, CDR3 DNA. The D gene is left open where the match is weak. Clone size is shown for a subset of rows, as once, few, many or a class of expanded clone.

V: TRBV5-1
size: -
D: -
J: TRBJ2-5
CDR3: CASRPGGGETQYF
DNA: TGCGCCAGCAGACCCGGCGGAGGAGAGACCCAGTACTTC

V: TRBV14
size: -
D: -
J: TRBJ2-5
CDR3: CASSDEGAPPETQYF
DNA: TGTGCCAGCAGCGATGAAGGGGCCCCCCCAGAGACCCAGTACTTC

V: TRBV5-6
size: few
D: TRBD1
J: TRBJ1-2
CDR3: CASSRNRGRGYTF
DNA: TGTGCCAGCAGCCGTAACAGGGGGCGCGGCTACACCTTC

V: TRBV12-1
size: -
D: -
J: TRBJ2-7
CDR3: CARRGPAYEQYF
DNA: TGTGCTCGTAGGGGGCCGGCCTACGAGCAGTACTTC

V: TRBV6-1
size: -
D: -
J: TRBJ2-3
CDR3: CASSLRYSTDTQYF
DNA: TGTGCCAGCAGTCTACGTTATAGCACAGATACGCAGTATTTT

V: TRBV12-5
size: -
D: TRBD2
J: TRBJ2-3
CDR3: CASGSGLAVFTDTQYF
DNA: TGTGCTAGTGGCTCCGGACTAGCGGTTTTCACAGATACGCAGTATTTT

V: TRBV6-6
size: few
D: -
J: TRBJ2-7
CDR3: CASRHRVGSSDEQYF
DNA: TGTGCCAGCAGACACAGGGTCGGAAGTAGCGACGAGCAGTACTTC

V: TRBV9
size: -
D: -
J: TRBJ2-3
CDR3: CASSVYTDTQYF
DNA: TGTGCCAGCAGCGTATACACAGATACGCAGTATTTT

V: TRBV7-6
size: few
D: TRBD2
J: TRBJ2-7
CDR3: CASSLRLAGRLYEQYF
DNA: TGTGCCAGCAGCTTAAGACTAGCGGGACGACTCTACGAGCAGTACTTC

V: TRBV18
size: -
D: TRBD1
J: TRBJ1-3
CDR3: CASSPTGGHSGNTIYF
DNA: TGTGCCAGCTCACCGACAGGGGGCCATTCTGGAAACACCATATATTTT

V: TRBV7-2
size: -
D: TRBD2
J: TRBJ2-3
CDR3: CASSLGPSGLSTDTQYF
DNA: TGTGCCAGCAGCTTGGGGCCTAGCGGCCTAAGCACAGATACGCAGTATTTT

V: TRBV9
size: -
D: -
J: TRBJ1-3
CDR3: CASTRGGAGNTIYF
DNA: TGTGCCAGCACAAGAGGAGGGGCTGGAAACACCATATATTTT

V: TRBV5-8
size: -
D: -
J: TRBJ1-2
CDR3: CASSPYRKNYGYTF
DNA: TGTGCCAGCAGCCCGTACAGGAAAAACTATGGCTACACCTTC

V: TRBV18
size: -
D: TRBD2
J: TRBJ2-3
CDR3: CASSRLPGTSGGTDTQYF
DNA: TGTGCCAGCTCACGGCTCCCCGGGACTAGCGGGGGGACAGATACGCAGTATTTT

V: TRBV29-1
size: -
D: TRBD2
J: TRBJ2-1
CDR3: CSVGLAGFRSYNEQFF
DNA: TGCAGCGTTGGACTAGCGGGATTTCGCTCCTACAATGAGCAGTTCTTC

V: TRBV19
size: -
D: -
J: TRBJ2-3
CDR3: CASSISGMSADTQYF
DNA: TGTGCCAGTAGTATATCCGGGATGTCCGCAGATACGCAGTATTTT

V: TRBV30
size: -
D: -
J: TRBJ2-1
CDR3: CAWRRYLGAGLLNEQFF
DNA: TGTGCCTGGAGAAGGTACCTGGGTGCGGGATTACTTAATGAGCAGTTCTTC

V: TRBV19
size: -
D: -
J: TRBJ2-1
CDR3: CASSPPGPSSYNEQFF
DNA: TGTGCCAGTAGTCCCCCGGGTCCGAGCTCCTACAATGAGCAGTTCTTC

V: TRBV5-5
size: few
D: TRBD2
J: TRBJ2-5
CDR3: CASSLGLAGQETQYF
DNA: TGTGCCAGCAGCCTTGGACTAGCGGGGCAAGAGACCCAGTACTTC